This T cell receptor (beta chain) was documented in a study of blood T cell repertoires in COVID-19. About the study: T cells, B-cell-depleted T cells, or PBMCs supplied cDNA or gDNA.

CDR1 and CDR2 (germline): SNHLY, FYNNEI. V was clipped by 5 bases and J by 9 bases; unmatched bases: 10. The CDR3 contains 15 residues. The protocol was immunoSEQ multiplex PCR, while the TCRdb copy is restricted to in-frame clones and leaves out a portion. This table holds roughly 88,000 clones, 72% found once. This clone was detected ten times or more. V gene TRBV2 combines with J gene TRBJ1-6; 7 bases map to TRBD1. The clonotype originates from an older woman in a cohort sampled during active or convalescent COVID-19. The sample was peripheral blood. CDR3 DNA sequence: TGTGCCAGCAGTCGTCAAGGGACAGCCACTTCACCCCTCCACTTT. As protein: CASSRQGTATSPLHF.